The rows below give T cell receptor beta chains drawn from one sample of a study of CD8 T cells in ankylosing spondylitis. TCRdb re-derived calls from the 5' RACE reads in MiXCR, one entry per CDR3 protein. Altogether more than 500,000 distinct CDR3 sequences are present, 5.3% being singletons, with the ten largest covering under 4.5%. Sequenced material: blood, either unsorted or a sorted T cell fraction (not recorded which). The receptors come from a male donor with ankylosing spondylitis. Each CDR3 is given with its conserved first and last residue. The D gene is left open where the match is weak. Where a row states a size, it is once, few, many or the class of an expanded clone; other rows omit it.

-	few	TRBV29-1	TRBJ2-5	TGCAGCGTCCATTTGACTAGCCAAGAGACCCAGTACTTC	CSVHLTSQETQYF
-	-	TRBV2	TRBJ1-1	TGTGCCAGCAGTGGAGGGGCGGGCACTGAAGCTTTCTTT	CASSGGAGTEAFF
-	many	TRBV5-1	TRBJ1-6	TGCGCCAGCAGCTTGTCCATCGGGGGATCCTATAATTCACCCCTCCACTTT	CASSLSIGGSYNSPLHF
-	many	TRBV5-1	TRBJ2-5	TGCGCCAGCAGCAGGCCTTCGGGAAAAGAGACCCAGTACTTC	CASSRPSGKETQYF
-	many	TRBV4-1	TRBJ1-5	TGCGCCAGCAGCCAAGGAGGCAACGGATTCGGGCCCCAGCATTTT	CASSQGGNGFGPQHF
TRBD2	-	TRBV27	TRBJ2-1	TGTGCCAGCGCTAGGACTAGCGGGATGAGCTCCTACAATGAGCAGTTCTTC	CASARTSGMSSYNEQFF
-	many	TRBV6-5	TRBJ2-3	TGTGCCAGCAGTTACTCGGGGGTTAGCCCAGATACGCAGTATTTT	CASSYSGVSPDTQYF
-	many	TRBV7-9	TRBJ1-4	TGTGCCAGCAGCCCGGACAGTGTTAATGAAAAACTGTTTTTT	CASSPDSVNEKLFF
-	many	TRBV5-1	TRBJ1-6	TGCGCCAGCAGCTTGGACACCTCACCCCTCCACTTT	CASSLDTSPLHF
-	-	TRBV7-2	TRBJ1-1	TGTGCCAGCAGCTTACATAATAGGGACGCTGAAGCTTTCTTT	CASSLHNRDAEAFF
-	-	TRBV20-1	TRBJ2-5	TGCAGTGCTAGAAATTGGGGTACTCCCGAGACCCAGTACTTC	CSARNWGTPETQYF
-	many	TRBV20-1	TRBJ2-7	TGCAGTGCTAGAGACACATCCTACGAGCAGTACTTC	CSARDTSYEQYF
-	-	TRBV5-1	TRBJ2-2	TGCGCCAGCAGCGGGGGCAGGGTCGGGGAGCTGTTTTTT	CASSGGRVGELFF
-	many	TRBV18	TRBJ1-6	TGTGCCAGCTCACCCGACAGTCCCTCCAATTCACCCCTCCACTTT	CASSPDSPSNSPLHF
-	many	TRBV12-3/TRBV12-4	TRBJ2-7	TGTGCCAGCAGTTTTTCTCCCCGCTACGAGCAGTACTTC	CASSFSPRYEQYF
TRBD1	many	TRBV5-1	TRBJ2-1	TGCGCCAGCAGCTGGGGGACAGGGAACTACAATGAGCAGTTCTTC	CASSWGTGNYNEQFF
-	many	TRBV20-1	TRBJ2-7	TGCAGTGCTGTCTCTACCTACGAGCAGTACTTC	CSAVSTYEQYF
-	many	TRBV5-1	TRBJ2-7	TGCGCCAGCACGGCGGGCTACGAGCAGTACTTC	CASTAGYEQYF
-	few	TRBV30	TRBJ1-1	TGTGCCTGGAGTGTACCCGATAAAACTGAAGCTTTCTTT	CAWSVPDKTEAFF
-	many	TRBV5-1	TRBJ1-1	TGCGCCAGCGTTGGGGTCGGTGAAGCTTTCTTT	CASVGVGEAFF
-	many	TRBV4-2	TRBJ1-1	TGTGCCAGCAGCCCAAGGGTCGCGAACACTGAAGCTTTCTTT	CASSPRVANTEAFF
TRBD1	many	TRBV9	TRBJ2-7	TGTGCCAGCAGCGAAGGACAGGGCCCCAGTGAGCAGTACTTC	CASSEGQGPSEQYF
-	many	TRBV20-1	TRBJ1-1	TGCAGTGCTAGACATCGACAGAACACTGAAGCTTTCTTT	CSARHRQNTEAFF
-	once	TRBV19	TRBJ1-1	TGTGCCAGTAGTATATACTGGGGGAACACTGAAGCTTTCTTT	CASSIYWGNTEAFF
-	many	TRBV3-1	TRBJ2-7	TGTGCCAGCAGCCAAGTATACGAGCAGTACTTC	CASSQVYEQYF
TRBD1	many	TRBV20-1	TRBJ2-5	TGCAGTGCTAGCTATTCCGGGACAGGAGGGGACCAGTACTTC	CSASYSGTGGDQYF
TRBD2	many	TRBV20-1	TRBJ2-3	TGCAGTGCTAGAAATAGCGGGAGGGCCGGGGATACGCAGTATTTT	CSARNSGRAGDTQYF
-	many	TRBV4-3	TRBJ1-2	TGCGCCAGCAGCCAAGTCCTCCCGGGGGCTCACTATGGCTACACCTTC	CASSQVLPGAHYGYTF
-	many	TRBV28	TRBJ2-7	TGTGCCAGCAGTCCTAGGTATGGGTACATCTCCTACGAGCAGTACTTC	CASSPRYGYISYEQYF
TRBD1	many	TRBV4-2	TRBJ1-6	TGTGCCAGCAGCCCCGCGGGGACAGGGATGGCGTCACCCCTCCACTTT	CASSPAGTGMASPLHF
-	many	TRBV5-1	TRBJ2-5	TGCGCCAGCAGCTTGGAGGGTTCCCAAGAGACCCAGTACTTC	CASSLEGSQETQYF
-	many	TRBV20-1	TRBJ1-1	TGCAGTGCTAGTTTGGCAGTCACTGAAGCTTTCTTT	CSASLAVTEAFF
TRBD1	many	TRBV5-1	TRBJ2-7	TGCGCCAGCAGCCTAACAGGGGGGCGAAACTCCTACGAGCAGTACTTC	CASSLTGGRNSYEQYF
TRBD2	-	TRBV5-1	TRBJ2-7	TGCGCCAGCAAACGGGGGGGCGATATTTCCTACGAGCAGTACTTC	CASKRGGDISYEQYF
-	many	TRBV14	TRBJ2-5	TGTGCCAGCAGCCCAGTTAGAGGGGCTCAAGAGACCCAGTACTTC	CASSPVRGAQETQYF
TRBD1	many	TRBV5-1	TRBJ1-6	TGCGCCAGCAGCTCGGGACAGGGGGCGCAGGACTCCTATAATTCACCCCTCCACTTT	CASSSGQGAQDSYNSPLHF
-	-	TRBV7-3	TRBJ2-6	TGTGCCAGCAGCCCCGATGCAGGGAGCTCTGGGGCCAACGTCCTGACTTTC	CASSPDAGSSGANVLTF
-	many	TRBV6-2/TRBV6-3	TRBJ1-5	TGTGCCAGCAGTTACGCGGTAGGCAATCAGCCCCAGCATTTT	CASSYAVGNQPQHF
-	few	TRBV15	TRBJ2-7	TGTGCCACCAGCAGGGATCCCCTGGCGGGAACCTACGAGCAGTACTTC	CATSRDPLAGTYEQYF
TRBD1	-	TRBV4-3	TRBJ2-1	TGCGCCAGCAGCCCCGGAACTCACAGGGGCGGCTCCTACAATGAGCAGTTCTTC	CASSPGTHRGGSYNEQFF
-	few	TRBV11-2	TRBJ1-2	TGTGCCAGCAGCTTAGATGGGTGGGTGGGGACCAACTATGGCTACACCTTC	CASSLDGWVGTNYGYTF
-	few	TRBV14	TRBJ2-7	TGTGCCAGCAGCCAAGATCCCCGGGACGCCGGAGACTACGAGCAGTACTTC	CASSQDPRDAGDYEQYF
-	few	TRBV7-6	TRBJ2-7	TGTGCCAGCAGCCCCATATCGGGGGTCCTCGGAGGTGAGCAGTACTTC	CASSPISGVLGGEQYF
-	few	TRBV3-1	TRBJ2-3	TGTGCCAGCAGCCAAGACCCTGACACAGATACGCAGTATTTT	CASSQDPDTDTQYF
-	few	TRBV7-6	TRBJ2-7	TGTGCCAGCAGCCTAGGAAGCTTCTACGAGCAGTACTTC	CASSLGSFYEQYF
TRBD1	many	TRBV4-1	TRBJ2-7	TGCGCCAGCAGCCAAGATTGGGGGACGGACAGGGGTTTCGACGAGCAGTACTTC	CASSQDWGTDRGFDEQYF
TRBD2	many	TRBV5-1	TRBJ2-3	TGCGCCAGCAGCCCGGGACTAGCGGGAGATACGCAGTATTTT	CASSPGLAGDTQYF
-	many	TRBV25-1	TRBJ1-1	TGTGCCAGCAGTGCCCCAAGGGGGAGGACTGAAGCTTTCTTT	CASSAPRGRTEAFF
TRBD2	few	TRBV14	TRBJ2-1	TGTGCCAGCAGCCAAGCACTAGCGGGAGAGTGGGGCGATGAGCAGTTCTTC	CASSQALAGEWGDEQFF
-	many	TRBV7-2	TRBJ1-6	TGTGCCAGCAACGACAGCGTTAATTCACCCCTCCACTTT	CASNDSVNSPLHF
-	-	TRBV5-1	TRBJ1-1	TGCGCCAGCAGCCCCGCTACGAACACTGAAGCTTTCTTT	CASSPATNTEAFF
-	-	TRBV18	TRBJ1-4	TGTGCCAGCTCATCCGCCCGAGCGGGGGCCGGAGGAGAAAAACTGTTTTTT	CASSSARAGAGGEKLFF
TRBD2	many	TRBV20-1	TRBJ2-5	TGCAGTGCCCTGGGACTAGAGGGGGAGAGGACCCAGTACTTC	CSALGLEGERTQYF
TRBD1	many	TRBV20-1	TRBJ1-1	TGCAGTGCAACCGGGACAGGGTCGAACACTGAAGCTTTCTTT	CSATGTGSNTEAFF
TRBD1	few	TRBV28	TRBJ1-1	TGTGCCAGCAGGTTGACAGGGGAAGCTTTCTTT	CASRLTGEAFF
TRBD1	many	TRBV4-3	TRBJ1-2	TGCGCCAGCAGCCCTGGGGACAGAGGGATCGGCTACACCTTC	CASSPGDRGIGYTF
-	many	TRBV29-1	TRBJ2-7	TGCAGCGCGAAAGGAGCGGTCCCCTACGAGCAGTACTTC	CSAKGAVPYEQYF
TRBD1	many	TRBV4-2	TRBJ2-7	TGTGCCAGCAGCCAAACGGGACAGGGGAAGCTCTTCTACGAGCAGTACTTC	CASSQTGQGKLFYEQYF